The clone carrying this T cell receptor beta chain was seen more than once but under ten times. TCRdb re-called the PCR reads through MiXCR, storing one row per CDR3 protein. The sample lists a few hundred thousand distinct CDR3 sequences; roughly a quarter were seen once. This entry belongs to a study of molecular identifiers for immune sequencing clone quantification. The source of this sequence is a human donor in good health. Some libraries in this study had Jurkat cell RNA spiked in. Input material: naive CD8+ T cells from blood, with Jurkat cell RNA spiked in. Subset in this sample: FACS-sorted CD8+CD4-CCR7+CD45RA+ naive T cells.

The CDR3 loop is CASSQGGTPHNEQFF. CDR3 nucleotides: TGTGCCAGCAGCCAAGGTGGCACTCCTCACAATGAGCAGTTCTTC. The chain recombines TRBV9 with TRBJ2-1; D is uncertain. V was cut by 4 bases and J by 5 bases, with 16 bases left in between. This CDR3 has 15 residues. Germline V gene sequence: CDR1 SGDLS, CDR2 YYNGEE. Using reference TRBV9 and TRBJ2-1 for the parts outside the CDR3, the full variable domain is DSGVTQTPKHLITATGQRVTLRCSPRSGDLSVYWYQQSLDQGLQFLIQYYNGEERAKGNILERFSAQQFPDLHSELNLSSLELGDSALYFCASSQGGTPHNEQFFGPGTRLTVL.